Following are 20 T cell receptor beta chains from one sample sequenced in a study of cytomegalovirus exposure and HLA in healthy donors. A multiplex PCR was run with 60 Vbeta primers and 13 Jbeta primers. Assay used: immunoSEQ multiplex PCR; TCRdb lists only in-frame clones, some missing. The sample yields 100,000 to 150,000 clones, roughly three quarters seen once. Sequences were obtained from PBMCs. The receptors originated from a man aged 25 to 40 in good health and CMV-seropositive.

The chain has TRBV11-3 and TRBJ2-3; the match to TRBD1 covers 7 bases. Germline CDR1 and CDR2: SGHNT and YENEEA. V lost 5 bases, J lost 2 bases, and 4 bases stayed unmatched. The length of the CDR3 is 14 residues. CDR3 bases: TGTGCCAGCAGCCCCAGGGGGACCACAGATACGCAGTATTTT. It is translated as CASSPRGTTDTQYF.

V is TRBV27 and J is TRBJ2-7; 9 bases line up with TRBD1. The CDR3 runs to 17 residues. The germline V gene has CDR1 MNHEY and CDR2 SMNVEV (reference sequence). The trim removed 6 bases at V and 5 bases at J, leaving 17 bases unmatched. CDR3 sequence: CASRTGGDAILFHEQYF. CDR3 DNA sequence: TGTGCCAGCAGGACAGGGGGGGACGCCATCCTCTTCCACGAGCAGTACTTC.

J is TRBJ1-2 and V is TRBV4-1; D remains unclear. Trimming took off 1 base at V and 4 bases at J, with 19 bases between the two ends. The CDR3 contains 17 residues. Germline V gene sequence: CDR1 MGHRA, CDR2 YSYEKL. The CDR3 nucleotides are TGCGCCAGCAGCCAAGGAGGAGGTGCGGGGTTTTCCTATGGCTACACCTTC. This codes for CASSQGGGAGFSYGYTF.

The V gene is TRBV19, the J gene TRBJ2-3; D unresolved. CDR1 and CDR2 from the germline V gene are LNHDA and SQIVND (reference sequence). The V end was cut by 4 bases, the J end by 1 base, with 6 bases between. CDR3 length: 13 residues. The CDR3 region has the DNA TGTGCCAGTAGTAGGCCCGGCACAGATACGCAGTATTTT. Translation: CASSRPGTDTQYF.

This chain joins TRBV6-5 and TRBJ2-3; D gene ambiguous. The V and J ends lost 6 bases and 4 bases respectively, with 17 bases between them. CDR3 length: 15 residues. From germline, CDR1 is MNHEY and CDR2 SVGAGI. The CDR3 protein is CASRRDLSPPDTQYF. The CDR3 DNA reads TGTGCCAGCAGACGAGACTTATCGCCGCCAGATACGCAGTATTTT.

J is TRBJ2-7 and V is TRBV7-9; possibly TRBD2 for D (6 bases). The CDR3 spans 13 residues. The V gene lost 5 bases and the J gene lost 1 base, with 9 bases spanning the gap. Germline V CDR1 and CDR2: SEHNR, FQNEAQ (reference sequence). CDR3: CASSPRGSYEQYF. CDR3 DNA: TGTGCCAGCAGCCCCCGGGGGTCCTACGAGCAGTACTTC.

The CDR3 region has the DNA TGTGCCATCAGTTCCCCTAGCGGGAGGGGAAACTACGAGCAGTACTTC. Amino acids: CAISSPSGRGNYEQYF. The chain has TRBV10-3 and TRBJ2-7, with TRBD2 matching 12 bases. CDR1 is ENHRY and CDR2 is SYGVKD in the germline V gene. The J segment lost 3 bases and the V segment lost 5 bases, leaving 8 bases of the junction unmatched. This CDR3 comprises 16 residues.

This clone was seen just once. The rearrangement uses TRBV2 and TRBJ2-5, with 12 bases aligning to TRBD2. The J call is in doubt because the DNA end fits TRBJ2-7 better. Germline V gives CDR1 SNHLY, CDR2 FYNNEI. The CDR3 covers 18 residues. In DNA form, the CDR3 reads TGTGCCAGCAGTGAAAACCCGGGACTAGCGGGTAGCTCCTACGAGCAGTACTTC. Translated, it gives CASSENPGLAGSSYEQYF.

This clone was picked up one time. This sequence joins TRBV19 and TRBJ1-2, with TRBD1 matching 7 bases. Losses at the gene ends were 3 bases for V and 7 bases for J; bases not matched to a gene: 11. The CDR3 length is 15 residues. The germline gives CDR1 LNHDA, CDR2 SQIVND (reference sequence). The CDR3 DNA is TGTGCCAGTAGTATTAGGACAGGAGGGGACCTTGGCTACACCTTC. It translates to CASSIRTGGDLGYTF. Using reference TRBV19 and TRBJ1-2 for the parts outside the CDR3, the full variable domain is DGGITQSPKYLFRKEGQNVTLSCEQNLNHDAMYWYRQDPGQGLRLIYYSQIVNDFQKGDIAEGYSVSREKKESFPLTVTSAQKNPTAFYLCASSIRTGGDLGYTFGSGTRLTVV.

The J gene is TRBJ2-7, the V gene TRBV5-1; 7 positions agree with TRBD2. The CDR3 length is 13 residues. V lost 4 bases, J lost 4 bases, and 5 bases stayed unmatched. The germline V gene has CDR1 SGHRS and CDR2 YFSETQ. The CDR3, as DNA: TGCGCCAGCAGCGAGACTAGCCTATACGAGCAGTACTTC. Translating it yields CASSETSLYEQYF.

The chain uses TRBV19 and TRBJ2-7; unclear D gene. The germline CDR1 and CDR2 sequences are LNHDA and SQIVND (reference sequence). This CDR3 comprises 13 residues. V was trimmed by 6 bases and J by 3 bases, leaving 12 bases between them. In DNA, the CDR3 is TGTGCCAGTAGCGAGACTCTTGACTACGAGCAGTACTTC. Amino acids: CASSETLDYEQYF. Drawing the rest from reference TRBV19 and TRBJ2-7, the complete variable domain is DGGITQSPKYLFRKEGQNVTLSCEQNLNHDAMYWYRQDPGQGLRLIYYSQIVNDFQKGDIAEGYSVSREKKESFPLTVTSAQKNPTAFYLCASSETLDYEQYFGPGTRLTVT.

The V and J genes are TRBV4-1 and TRBJ1-1; D is ambiguous. Trimming left V 2 bases short and J 4 bases short, with 11 bases between. There are 14 residues in the CDR3. Per germline, CDR1 MGHRA and CDR2 YSYEKL. CDR3 coding DNA: TGCGCCAGCAGCCAACGGTTTCTAGGCACTGAAGCTTTCTTT. Translating it yields CASSQRFLGTEAFF.

The chain joins TRBV5-6 to TRBJ2-7, with TRBD1 matching over 7 bases. V lost 4 bases, J lost 3 bases, and 4 bases stayed unmatched. Germline lookup yields CDR1 SGHDT and CDR2 YYEEEE. The CDR3 contains 13 residues. CDR3 bases: TGTGCCAGCAGCCGACAGGGTCGCTACGAGCAGTACTTC. Its translation is CASSRQGRYEQYF.

The chain employs TRBV7-2 and TRBJ1-2; a weak D match, TRBD1 (5 bases). CDR3 length equals 14 residues. Germline V gives CDR1 SGHTA, CDR2 FQGNSA. V was cut by 0 bases and J by 8 bases, with 13 bases left in between. The CDR3 region has the DNA TGTGCCAGCAGCTTAGCAGCGGGGCCGGGGGGCTACACCTTC. Residues: CASSLAAGPGGYTF.

This chain joins TRBV7-9 and TRBJ2-1; 11 nucleotides align to TRBD2. CDR3 length: 15 residues. The germline gives CDR1 SEHNR, CDR2 FQNEAQ (reference sequence). V lost 0 bases and J lost 10; bases outside the gene matches: 5. DNA for the CDR3: TGTGCCAGCAGCTTAGCTAGCGGGAGGGCCGTAGAGCAGTTCTTC. As protein: CASSLASGRAVEQFF.

The genes are TRBV11-2 and TRBJ2-5; TRBD2 matches 9 bases. J was trimmed by 2 bases and V by 1 base; bases with no gene match: 5. The CDR3 is made up of 16 amino acids. The germline CDR1 and CDR2 sequences are SGHAT and FQNNGV. For the CDR3, the DNA is TGTGCCAGCAGCTTAGGGGTAGCGGGAGTTCAAGAGACCCAGTACTTC. This sequence encodes CASSLGVAGVQETQYF. Filled out from reference TRBV11-2 and TRBJ2-5, the complete variable domain reads EAGVAQSPRYKIIEKRQSVAFWCNPISGHATLYWYQQILGQGPKLLIQFQNNGVVDDSQLPKDRFSAERLKGVDSTLKIQPAKLEDSAVYLCASSLGVAGVQETQYFGPGTRLLVL.

This clone was observed a few times. Other DNA sequences within the sample encode an identical CDR3. J is TRBJ2-3 and V is TRBV19; 11 positions match TRBD2. There are 18 residues in the CDR3. Germline V CDR1 and CDR2: LNHDA, SQIVND (reference sequence). The V segment lost 3 bases and the J segment 1 base; nucleotides outside the gene matches: 9. CDR3 nucleotides: TGTGCCAGTAGTATTGGGCTAGCGGGAGGAGTTCGCACAGATACGCAGTATTTT. This codes for CASSIGLAGGVRTDTQYF.

In its sample, this clone was seen once. V and J are TRBV4-1 and TRBJ2-7; D possibly corresponds to TRBD1 (6 bases). The germline V gene has CDR1 MGHRA and CDR2 YSYEKL. The CDR3 has 15 amino acids. V lost 0 bases to trimming and J lost 7 bases, with 16 bases between them. The CDR3: CASSQEQQGRPEQYF. DNA for the CDR3: TGCGCCAGCAGCCAAGAACAACAGGGACGGCCGGAGCAGTACTTC.

The chain couples TRBV29-1 to TRBJ1-2, with TRBD1 identical over 7 bases. The V gene end was trimmed by 8 bases and the J gene end by 4 bases; junction bases not matched to a gene: 4. The CDR3 extends over 11 amino acids. Germline V gene sequence: CDR1 SQVTM, CDR2 ANQGSEA. CDR3 sequence reads: CSPGTVYGYTF. The CDR3 coding sequence is TGCAGCCCGGGGACAGTCTATGGCTACACCTTC.

This chain uses TRBV6-5 with TRBJ2-7; 7 bases agree with TRBD1. After removal of 10 bases from V and 2 bases from J, the junction contained 11 bases not matched to a gene. CDR3 length equals 14 residues. Germline V gene sequence: CDR1 MNHEY, CDR2 SVGAGI. CDR3 DNA: TGTGCCACCACATCGAGACAGGGTGCCTACGAGCAGTACTTC. This encodes CATTSRQGAYEQYF.